A selection of T cell receptor beta chains follows, all from one sample in a study of shared clonotypes between healthy human individuals. Data came from immunoSEQ multiplex PCR; TCRdb stores just in-frame clones and leaves some out. Of roughly 2.5 million clones listed, around nine tenths are singletons. Sequencing was done on a sample of naive CD4+ T cells sorted from blood. These receptors came from a man younger than 35 in good health. Each CDR3 is given with its conserved first and last residue. The D gene is left open where the match is weak. Clone sizes are given selectively: once, few, many, or a class where the clone is expanded.

-	-	TRBJ1-5	TRBV4-1	TGCGCCAGCAGCGAAGACCCCGGGGGGGACAATCAGCCCCAGCATTTT	CASSEDPGGDNQPQHF
-	-	TRBJ2-5	TRBV23-1	TGCGCCAGCAGTCAACCCTATTATCCCGCTGGAAAGACCCAGTACTTC	CASSQPYYPAGKTQYF
-	-	TRBJ2-4	TRBV30	TGTGCCTGGAGTGACAGTGGCGCCAAAAACATTCAGTACTTC	CAWSDSGAKNIQYF
-	TRBD1	TRBJ2-2	TRBV6-4	TGTGCCAGCAAACCACAGGGGGCCCCGAACACCGGGGAGCTGTTTTTT	CASKPQGAPNTGELFF
-	-	TRBJ2-6	TRBV5-1	TGCGCCAGCAGCCCGCTTGGCTCTGGGGCCAACGTCCTGACTTTC	CASSPLGSGANVLTF
-	TRBD1	TRBJ1-3	TRBV19	TGTGCCAGCGGACAGGGATTCTCTGGAAACACCATATATTTT	CASGQGFSGNTIYF
-	-	TRBJ2-7	TRBV19	TGTGCCAGTAGTGCCGCGACACCACAACCCTCCTACGAGCAGTACTTC	CASSAATPQPSYEQYF
-	-	TRBJ1-3	TRBV11-2	TGTGCCAGCAGCCCGCATGGGGGACGCTCTGGAAACACCATATATTTT	CASSPHGGRSGNTIYF
-	TRBD2	TRBJ2-5	TRBV12-5	TGTGCTAGTGTTAGCGGGGGATTCCAAGAGACCCAGTACTTC	CASVSGGFQETQYF
-	-	TRBJ1-2	TRBV5-1	TGCGCCAGCAGCTTGGCCTGGGGCCCGCCTAACTATGGCTACACCTTC	CASSLAWGPPNYGYTF
once	-	TRBJ2-3	TRBV5-8	TGTGCCAGCAGCCCGGTGGTGTCAGGGGCAGATACGCAGTATTTT	CASSPVVSGADTQYF
-	TRBD1	TRBJ1-6	TRBV2	TGTGCCGGAACGGCTGGGACAGGGGGTTCACCCCTCCACTTT	CAGTAGTGGSPLHF
-	-	TRBJ1-4	TRBV6-1	TGTGCCAGCACTAACGGTGGGATTCGCGAAAAACTGTTTTTT	CASTNGGIREKLFF
-	-	TRBJ2-7	TRBV5-1	TGCGCCAGCAGCTTGGGAGGTTTCTTGTACGAGCAGTACTTC	CASSLGGFLYEQYF
-	TRBD2	TRBJ2-2	TRBV5-1	TGCGCCAGCATCCCGGGGGGAAGAACCGGGGAGCTGTTTTTT	CASIPGGRTGELFF
once	TRBD1	TRBJ2-7	TRBV4-1	TGCGCCAGCAGCCAAGCCTCCGGGACAGGGTCCCACGAGCAGTACTTC	CASSQASGTGSHEQYF
-	-	TRBJ2-4	TRBV7-2	TGTGCCAGCAGCCAGTATATAGCCAAAAACATTCAGTACTTC	CASSQYIAKNIQYF
-	TRBD2	TRBJ2-3	TRBV5-1	TGCGCCAGCAGCTTGCCAAGCCTAGCGGGGTCAGATACGCAGTATTTT	CASSLPSLAGSDTQYF
-	TRBD2	TRBJ2-3	TRBV18	TGTGCCAGCTCGTCGGGACTAGCGGGGGCCAACACAGATACGCAGTATTTT	CASSSGLAGANTDTQYF
-	TRBD1	TRBJ2-5	TRBV30	TGTGCCTGGAGTCTAGGGGGCGGAGAGACCCAGTACTTC	CAWSLGGGETQYF
-	-	TRBJ2-5	TRBV5-4	TGTGCCAGCAGCTTGGAAGGCGGCAGGAAAGAGACCCAGTACTTC	CASSLEGGRKETQYF
-	-	TRBJ2-6	TRBV9	TGTGCCAGCAGCGTGTTGGGGTTCGGGGCCAACGTCCTGACTTTC	CASSVLGFGANVLTF
-	TRBD2	TRBJ2-7	TRBV9	TGTGCCAGCAGCGCGGTGGGAGGGATCGAGCAGTACTTC	CASSAVGGIEQYF
-	TRBD2	TRBJ2-1	TRBV19	TGTGCCAGTAGTATAACGGCGGGGGTGGCGTTCTTC	CASSITAGVAFF
few	-	TRBJ2-2	TRBV5-1	TGCGCCAGCAGCTTTCAGTTGGGAACCGGGGAGCTGTTTTTT	CASSFQLGTGELFF
once	TRBD1	TRBJ2-2	TRBV10-3	TGTGCCATCGGTGGGACAGGTTTAGACACCGGGGAGCTGTTTTTT	CAIGGTGLDTGELFF
-	TRBD1	TRBJ2-1	TRBV5-4	TGTGCCAGCAGCTTGGAGGGGACAGGAGTTTACAATGAGCAGTTCTTC	CASSLEGTGVYNEQFF
-	TRBD1	TRBJ1-2	TRBV28	TGTGCCAGCAGCCTAGGGGGGACAGGGGAGAGGGGCTATGGCTACACCTTC	CASSLGGTGERGYGYTF
-	-	TRBJ2-3	TRBV4-2	TGTGCCAGCAGCCTAGACCAGGGGGATACGCAGTATTTT	CASSLDQGDTQYF
-	-	TRBJ2-3	TRBV28	TGTGCCAGCAGTTTATTGGGAGGCCAGGGTACGCAGTATTTT	CASSLLGGQGTQYF
-	TRBD1	TRBJ1-2	TRBV29-1	TGCAGCGCATCTCCGGGACAGGGGTACGATGGCTACACCTTC	CSASPGQGYDGYTF
-	-	TRBJ1-2	TRBV7-9	TGTGCCAGCAGGTCAGGGTTGTTCTACACCTTC	CASRSGLFYTF
-	-	TRBJ1-5	TRBV7-2	TGTGCCAGCAGCTTATACAGTGGGTTATCTCAGCCCCAGCATTTT	CASSLYSGLSQPQHF
-	TRBD1	TRBJ1-6	TRBV27	TGTGCCAGCAGTCTCGAGACAGGGGGGAATTCACCCCTCCACTTT	CASSLETGGNSPLHF
-	TRBD1	TRBJ1-5	TRBV28	TGTGCCAGCAGAGGGGGGACAGGGGATAGCAATCAGCCCCAGCATTTT	CASRGGTGDSNQPQHF
-	TRBD1	TRBJ1-2	TRBV18	TGTGCCAGCTCACCTGGGACAGGGGGCCTTGGCTACACCTTC	CASSPGTGGLGYTF
once	TRBD2	TRBJ2-3	TRBV30	TGTGCCTGGAGTACATTCTTGACTAGCGGCAGCACAGATACGCAGTATTTT	CAWSTFLTSGSTDTQYF
-	-	TRBJ1-1	TRBV7-2	TGTGCGGGGGGGCTCTCTGAAGCTTTCTTT	CAGGLSEAFF
-	TRBD1	TRBJ2-4	TRBV7-9	TGTGCCAGCAGCTTAGCTGACAACAGGGGGGCCAAAAACATTCAGTACTTC	CASSLADNRGAKNIQYF
-	TRBD2	TRBJ2-7	TRBV10-3	TGTGCCATCAGTGATTCGGGAGGTGCCTCCTACGAGCAGTACTTC	CAISDSGGASYEQYF
-	TRBD1	TRBJ2-3	TRBV6-5	TGTGCCAGCAGTTACGGACTGACAGGGTCCAGTTATACGCAGTATTTT	CASSYGLTGSSYTQYF
-	-	TRBJ1-2	TRBV19	TGTGCCAGTAGTATCTTAAACTATGGCTACACCTTC	CASSILNYGYTF
-	-	TRBJ2-3	TRBV27	TGTGCCAGCAGTTTTATGGCGGGCACAGATACGCAGTATTTT	CASSFMAGTDTQYF
-	-	TRBJ2-4	TRBV5-1	TGCGCCAGCAGCGCAGGGAACTCCAAAAACATTCAGTACTTC	CASSAGNSKNIQYF
-	-	TRBJ2-3	TRBV5-6	TGTGCCAGCAGCGTAGCGCAGACTACAGATACGCAGTATTTT	CASSVAQTTDTQYF
-	-	TRBJ2-7	TRBV4-3	TGCGCCAGCAGCCAAGAGAAGAACTACGAGCAGTACTTC	CASSQEKNYEQYF
-	-	TRBJ2-5	TRBV6-1	TGTGCCACCCGGCGGGAGACCCAGTACTTC	CATRRETQYF
-	-	TRBJ2-1	TRBV21-1	TGTGCCAGCAGGCAATCCCTTTACAATGAGCAGTTCTTC	CASRQSLYNEQFF
-	-	TRBJ1-2	TRBV5-6	TGTGCCAGCAGCTTGGTCAGGACCAACTATGGCTACACCTTC	CASSLVRTNYGYTF
-	-	TRBJ2-7	TRBV11-2	TGTGCCAGCAGCTCGACGTATTACGAGCAGTACTTC	CASSSTYYEQYF
-	TRBD1	TRBJ2-2	TRBV18	TGTGCCAGCTCACCACCGGGACAGCCCACCGGGGAGCTGTTTTTT	CASSPPGQPTGELFF
-	-	TRBJ2-5	TRBV18	TGTGCCAGCTCACCACCGGCGGGGACTGAGACCCAGTACTTC	CASSPPAGTETQYF
once	-	TRBJ1-6	TRBV6-1	TGTGCCAGTAAACAGGGAACATTTAATTCACCCCTCCACTTT	CASKQGTFNSPLHF
-	-	TRBJ1-2	TRBV7-9	TGTGCCAGCAGCTTCTCGGAGAACTGGGGCTACACCTTC	CASSFSENWGYTF
-	TRBD1	TRBJ1-5	TRBV6-1	TGTGCCAGCCGACAGGGCAATCTGAATCAGCCCCAGCATTTT	CASRQGNLNQPQHF
-	-	TRBJ1-4	TRBV11-2	TGTGCCAGCAGCTCTGATCAGGGTACTAATGAAAAACTGTTTTTT	CASSSDQGTNEKLFF
-	-	TRBJ1-5	TRBV7-2	TGTGCCAGCAGCTTCCCTTCAAGTCAGCCCCAGCATTTT	CASSFPSSQPQHF
-	TRBD2	TRBJ2-5	TRBV7-6	TGTGCCAGCCAGGGACTAGCGGGTGGGGAGACCCAGTACTTC	CASQGLAGGETQYF
-	-	TRBJ1-5	TRBV7-6	TGTGCCAGCAGCTTAGCGCGGGACAATCAGCCCCAGCATTTT	CASSLARDNQPQHF